The rows below give T cell receptor beta chains drawn from one sample of a study of blood T cell repertoires in COVID-19. Only in-frame clones appear in the TCRdb table, and some are missing; sequencing was by immunoSEQ multiplex PCR. The repertoire holds under 80,000 clones, with roughly 86% as singletons. Sequenced: peripheral blood. Source of these receptors: a man between 70 and 80 years old with active COVID-19. CDR3s include the opening cysteine and the closing phenylalanine or tryptophan. A D gene is named only where the DNA matches it firmly. Where a row states a size, it is once, few, many or the class of an expanded clone; other rows omit it.

J gene	D gene	clone size	V gene	CDR3 protein	CDR3 DNA
TRBJ2-1	TRBD2	-	TRBV6-5	CASTKAGGASGEQFF	TGTGCCAGCACCAAAGCGGGAGGGGCCTCCGGTGAGCAGTTCTTC
TRBJ1-5	-	-	TRBV9	CASSPPGGQPQHF	TGTGCCAGCAGCCCCCCGGGTGGTCAGCCCCAGCATTTT
TRBJ1-4	TRBD1	-	TRBV19	CASSPRDRGEKLFF	TGTGCCAGTAGCCCCCGGGACAGGGGTGAAAAACTGTTTTTT
TRBJ2-7	TRBD2	-	TRBV30	CAWSGASGRPSSYEQYF	TGTGCCTGGAGTGGGGCTAGCGGGAGGCCTAGCTCCTACGAGCAGTACTTC
TRBJ2-2	-	-	TRBV3-1/TRBV3-2	CATSGVGTGELFF	TGTGCCACCTCGGGAGTAGGGACCGGGGAGCTGTTTTTT
TRBJ2-7	TRBD2	-	TRBV5-1	CASSTGTSAFYEQYF	TGCGCCAGCAGCACCGGGACTAGCGCATTCTACGAGCAGTACTTC
TRBJ2-7	TRBD1	-	TRBV11-3	CASSLEGGQGSRLGEQYF	TGTGCCAGCAGCTTAGAGGGGGGACAGGGGTCCCGACTCGGCGAGCAGTACTTC
TRBJ2-7	TRBD2	-	TRBV3-1/TRBV3-2	CASSQDRLAGLREQYF	TGTGCCAGCAGCCAAGATCGGCTAGCGGGACTACGCGAGCAGTACTTC
TRBJ2-7	TRBD2	-	TRBV15	CATSADGGVGYEQYF	TGTGCCACCAGCGCCGATGGGGGGGTCGGCTACGAGCAGTACTTC
TRBJ2-7	TRBD2	once	TRBV6-5	CASTHRGGEQYF	TGTGCCAGCACCCACCGGGGGGGGGAGCAGTACTTC